This paragraph reports one T cell receptor beta chain. The data were taken from a study of T cells after posttransplantation cyclophosphamide. Here immunoSEQ multiplex PCR was the method, and the copy in TCRdb shows in-frame clones only, minus some. Found here are about 53,000 clones, around 83% of them singletons; the top ten hold about 2.6%. V gave up 0 bases and J gave up 0 bases, with 9 bases separating them. This CDR3 spans 15 amino acids. CDR1 is SGHRS, CDR2 YFSETQ, per germline. This clonotype was obtained from a man aged 25-40 years with a blood cancer, CMV-positive, and with a related stem cell donor. Sample: PBMCs. The genes are TRBV5-1 and TRBJ2-5, with D possibly being TRBD2 (5 bases). Here the CDR3 DNA reads TGCGCCAGCAGCTTGGCGGGAAGATACCAAGAGACCCAGTACTTC. Translation gives CASSLAGRYQETQYF.